The TCR beta chain described here comes from a study of T-cell reconstitution after alpha-beta-depleted transplantation in children. Ten or more counts support this clonotype. Its antigen is currently unknown. V gave up 1 base and J gave up 8 bases; unmatched junction bases: 14. Germline-derived CDR1 and CDR2 are SGHVS and FQNEAQ. This CDR3 region has 18 residues. Unique molecular identifiers were incorporated into the prepared TCRbeta library. In TCRdb, the PCR reads were re-called with MiXCR into one record per CDR3 protein. The sample includes thousands of distinct CDR3 sequences, roughly a tenth of them seen just once. Study-wide results and caveats: Some patients' high day-60 TCRbeta diversity was traced to surviving recipient T cells and thymic progenitors. T cells produced anew were the main source of T-cell counts and diversity one year after transplant.

This TCR was sampled from a child less than two years old who had a stem cell transplant for acute myeloid leukemia, so the T cells may come from the graft donor. The source material was PBMCs, mostly from graft donor cells, sampled 180 days after TCRalphabeta/CD19-depleted stem cell transplant. This chain joins TRBV7-8 and TRBJ2-1; TRBD1 agrees at 10 bases. The CDR3 DNA reads as TGTGCCAGCAGCTTAGTAGGGTTGGGACAGGGGATCGAAGATGAGCAGTTCTTC. Its protein is CASSLVGLGQGIEDEQFF.